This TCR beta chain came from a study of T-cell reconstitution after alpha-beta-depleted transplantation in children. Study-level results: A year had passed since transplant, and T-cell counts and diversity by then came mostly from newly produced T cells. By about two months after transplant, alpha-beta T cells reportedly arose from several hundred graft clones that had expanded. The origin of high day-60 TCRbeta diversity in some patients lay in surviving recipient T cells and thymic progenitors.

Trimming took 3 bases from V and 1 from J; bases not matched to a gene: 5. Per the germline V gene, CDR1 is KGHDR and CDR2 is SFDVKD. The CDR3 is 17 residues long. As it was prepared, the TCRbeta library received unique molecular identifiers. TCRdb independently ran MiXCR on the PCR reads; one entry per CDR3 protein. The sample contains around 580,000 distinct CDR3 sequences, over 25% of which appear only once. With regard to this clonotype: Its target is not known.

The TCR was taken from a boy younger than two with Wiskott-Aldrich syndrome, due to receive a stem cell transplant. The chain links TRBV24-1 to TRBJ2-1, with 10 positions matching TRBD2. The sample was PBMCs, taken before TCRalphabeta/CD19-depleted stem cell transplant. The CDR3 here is CATSDPLAGVSYNEQFF. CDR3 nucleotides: TGTGCCACCAGTGATCCGCTAGCGGGGGTATCCTACAATGAGCAGTTCTTC.